Described below is a single TCR beta chain sequence and its context. This record comes from a study of control samples from healthy donors and cancer patients. Germline lookup yields CDR1 MNHNS and CDR2 SASEGT. There are 17 residues in the CDR3. The V segment lost 3 bases and the J segment 3 bases; nucleotides outside the gene matches: 10. The data were produced by immunoSEQ multiplex PCR, yet TCRdb's version contains in-frame clones alone and is incomplete. The sample records tens of thousands of clones, about 81% being singletons. The sample comprised PBMCs. The V call is TRBV6-1, the J call TRBJ2-3; TRBD1 matches at 9 bases. The sequence was collected from an older man with lung cancer. In nucleotides, the CDR3 is TGTGCCAGCAGTGATGTAGGACAGGGGCTCAGGACAGATACGCAGTATTTT. Translation: CASSDVGQGLRTDTQYF.